The sequence of this T cell receptor (beta chain) was determined in a study of blood T cell repertoires in COVID-19. Study context: Spain, Italy and the United States supplied samples that represented acute and convalescent COVID-19. Sources were T cells, B-cell-depleted T cells, or PBMCs; the material itself was cDNA or gDNA.

The repertoire was sequenced with immunoSEQ multiplex PCR; TCRdb's copy has only in-frame clones and lacks some. This table has approximately 360,000 clones, around 89% appearing once. The CDR3 is made up of 14 amino acids. Trimming took off 7 bases at V and 2 bases at J, with 13 bases between the two ends. The V gene's germline CDR1 is MDHEN and CDR2 SYDVKM. The sequenced sample was peripheral blood. This chain uses TRBV28 with TRBJ2-3; D gene uncertain. This clonotype was obtained from a man aged 40-49 years with acute or convalescent COVID-19. The DNA for the CDR3 is TGTGCCAGCAAACCCCAGGATTACACAGATACGCAGTATTTT. Amino acid sequence: CASKPQDYTDTQYF.